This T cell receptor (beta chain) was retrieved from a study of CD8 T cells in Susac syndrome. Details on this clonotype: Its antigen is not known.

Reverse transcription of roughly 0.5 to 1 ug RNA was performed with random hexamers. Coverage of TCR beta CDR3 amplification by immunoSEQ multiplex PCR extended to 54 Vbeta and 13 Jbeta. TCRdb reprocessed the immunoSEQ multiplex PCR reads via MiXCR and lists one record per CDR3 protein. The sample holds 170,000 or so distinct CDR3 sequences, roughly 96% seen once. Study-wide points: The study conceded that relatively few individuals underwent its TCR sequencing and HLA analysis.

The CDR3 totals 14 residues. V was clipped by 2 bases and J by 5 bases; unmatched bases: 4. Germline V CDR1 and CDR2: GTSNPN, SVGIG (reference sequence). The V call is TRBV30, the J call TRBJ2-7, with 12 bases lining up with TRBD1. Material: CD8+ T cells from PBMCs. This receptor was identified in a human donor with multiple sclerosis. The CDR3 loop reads CAWSPGQGAHEQYF. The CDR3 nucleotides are TGTGCCTGGAGTCCGGGACAGGGGGCCCACGAGCAGTACTTC.